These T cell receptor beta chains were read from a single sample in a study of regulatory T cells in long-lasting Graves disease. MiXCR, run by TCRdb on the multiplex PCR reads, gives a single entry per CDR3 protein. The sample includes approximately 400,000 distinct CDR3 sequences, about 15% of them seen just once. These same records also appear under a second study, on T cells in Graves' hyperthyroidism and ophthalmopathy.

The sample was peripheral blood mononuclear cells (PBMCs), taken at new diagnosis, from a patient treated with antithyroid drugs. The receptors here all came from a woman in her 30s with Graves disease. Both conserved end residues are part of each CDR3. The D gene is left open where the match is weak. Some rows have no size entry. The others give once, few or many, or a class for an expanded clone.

CDR3 protein: CASSFGGPGGYTDTQYF
CDR3 DNA: TGCGCCAGCAGCTTCGGGGGGCCGGGTGGGTATACGGATACGCAGTATTTT
J gene: TRBJ2-3
clone size: many
D gene: .
V gene: TRBV5-1

CDR3 protein: CASHEGTSGSGKWETQYF
CDR3 DNA: TGTGCCAGCCATGAGGGGACTAGCGGGAGCGGAAAGTGGGAGACCCAGTACTTC
J gene: TRBJ2-5
clone size: many
D gene: TRBD2
V gene: TRBV2

CDR3 protein: CATTDGANTGELFF
CDR3 DNA: TGTGCCACCACGGACGGGGCGAACACCGGGGAGCTGTTTTTT
J gene: TRBJ2-2
clone size: many
D gene: .
V gene: TRBV24-1

CDR3 protein: CASSAGTTSSYEQYF
CDR3 DNA: TGTGCCAGCAGCGCCGGGACTACAAGCTCCTACGAGCAGTACTTC
J gene: TRBJ2-7
clone size: many
D gene: TRBD2
V gene: TRBV12-3/TRBV12-4

CDR3 protein: CASSYGTPHQPQHF
CDR3 DNA: TGTGCCAGCAGTTACGGAACGCCTCATCAGCCCCAGCATTTT
J gene: TRBJ1-5
clone size: .
D gene: .
V gene: TRBV6-2/TRBV6-3

CDR3 protein: CASSLAEANTGELFF
CDR3 DNA: TGTGCCAGCAGCTTAGCAGAGGCAAACACCGGGGAGCTGTTTTTT
J gene: TRBJ2-2
clone size: many
D gene: .
V gene: TRBV11-1

CDR3 protein: CASSLIPTSTDTQYF
CDR3 DNA: TGCGCCAGCAGCTTGATCCCCACTAGCACAGATACGCAGTATTTT
J gene: TRBJ2-3
clone size: few
D gene: .
V gene: TRBV5-1

CDR3 protein: CSAAAGGPADTQYF
CDR3 DNA: TGCAGTGCCGCAGCGGGAGGGCCTGCAGATACGCAGTATTTT
J gene: TRBJ2-3
clone size: .
D gene: TRBD2
V gene: TRBV20-1

CDR3 protein: CASSPPSSYNEQFF
CDR3 DNA: TGTGCCAGCTCACCACCTAGCTCCTACAATGAGCAGTTCTTC
J gene: TRBJ2-1
clone size: many
D gene: .
V gene: TRBV18

CDR3 protein: CASSPKGGSMNTEAFF
CDR3 DNA: TGTGCCAGCAGCCCTAAGGGGGGCTCCATGAACACTGAAGCTTTCTTT
J gene: TRBJ1-1
clone size: many
D gene: .
V gene: TRBV7-8

CDR3 protein: CASPPLWDRVNISYEQYF
CDR3 DNA: TGTGCCAGCCCACCTTTATGGGACAGGGTAAATATCTCCTACGAGCAGTACTTC
J gene: TRBJ2-7
clone size: many
D gene: TRBD1
V gene: TRBV27

CDR3 protein: CAWSDLTGELFF
CDR3 DNA: TGTGCCTGGAGTGACTTGACCGGGGAGCTGTTTTTT
J gene: TRBJ2-2
clone size: many
D gene: .
V gene: TRBV30

CDR3 protein: CASSFASGSWNTQYF
CDR3 DNA: TGTGCCAGCAGTTTTGCTAGCGGGAGTTGGAATACGCAGTATTTT
J gene: TRBJ2-3
clone size: many
D gene: TRBD2
V gene: TRBV12-3/TRBV12-4

CDR3 protein: CSVLGGVGNTIYF
CDR3 DNA: TGCAGCGTTCTAGGGGGAGTTGGAAACACCATATATTTT
J gene: TRBJ1-3
clone size: .
D gene: .
V gene: TRBV29-1

CDR3 protein: CASSYGVYPGPPPGNEQFF
CDR3 DNA: TGTGCCAGCAGTTACGGAGTCTATCCGGGACCCCCCCCTGGCAATGAGCAGTTCTTC
J gene: TRBJ2-1
clone size: .
D gene: .
V gene: TRBV6-2/TRBV6-3

CDR3 protein: CASSLDRGSGNTIYF
CDR3 DNA: TGTGCCAGCAGCTTAGACAGGGGTAGCGGAAACACCATATATTTT
J gene: TRBJ1-3
clone size: many
D gene: TRBD1
V gene: TRBV5-1

CDR3 protein: CASTGGSYNEQFF
CDR3 DNA: TGTGCCAGCACGGGGGGAAGCTACAATGAGCAGTTCTTC
J gene: TRBJ2-1
clone size: many
D gene: TRBD2
V gene: TRBV7-9

CDR3 protein: CASSLVGGLETQYF
CDR3 DNA: TGTGCCAGCAGCTTGGTGGGGGGTTTAGAGACCCAGTACTTC
J gene: TRBJ2-5
clone size: .
D gene: .
V gene: TRBV5-5

CDR3 protein: CASIGSTNTGELFF
CDR3 DNA: TGCGCCAGCATCGGAAGTACGAACACCGGGGAGCTGTTTTTT
J gene: TRBJ2-2
clone size: few
D gene: .
V gene: TRBV10-2

CDR3 protein: CASSPLAGDSPLHF
CDR3 DNA: TGTGCCAGCAGCCCGTTGGCCGGGGATTCACCCCTCCACTTT
J gene: TRBJ1-6
clone size: many
D gene: .
V gene: TRBV3-1

CDR3 protein: CASSLWGQGKSGANVLTF
CDR3 DNA: TGTGCCAGCAGTTTATGGGGACAGGGGAAATCTGGGGCCAACGTCCTGACTTTC
J gene: TRBJ2-6
clone size: many
D gene: TRBD1
V gene: TRBV27

CDR3 protein: CASSIGGFEETQYF
CDR3 DNA: TGTGCCAGTAGTATAGGAGGGTTCGAAGAGACCCAGTACTTC
J gene: TRBJ2-5
clone size: many
D gene: .
V gene: TRBV19

CDR3 protein: CASTTRDRVYNEQFF
CDR3 DNA: TGTGCCAGTACTACCCGGGACAGGGTATACAATGAGCAGTTCTTC
J gene: TRBJ2-1
clone size: .
D gene: TRBD1
V gene: TRBV19

CDR3 protein: CASWTGNEQFF
CDR3 DNA: TGTGCCAGCTGGACAGGGAATGAGCAGTTCTTC
J gene: TRBJ2-1
clone size: few
D gene: TRBD1
V gene: TRBV2

CDR3 protein: CASSKTDEETQYF
CDR3 DNA: TGTGCCAGTTCGAAAACGGACGAAGAGACCCAGTACTTC
J gene: TRBJ2-5
clone size: .
D gene: .
V gene: TRBV6-1

CDR3 protein: CASSTGTNIANEQFF
CDR3 DNA: TGTGCCAGCAGCACCGGGACTAACATCGCCAATGAGCAGTTCTTC
J gene: TRBJ2-1
clone size: many
D gene: TRBD2
V gene: TRBV11-2